This TCR beta chain comes out of a study of T cells in Graves' hyperthyroidism and ophthalmopathy. The study included ophthalmopathy patients with Clinical Activity Score at least 3, NOSPECS grade at least 4 and duration under 3 months. Extraction of PBMCs used approximately 10 ml of fresh peripheral blood. CDR1 is LNHDA and CDR2 is SQIVND in the germline V gene (reference sequence). The CDR3 totals 16 residues. Trimming removed 2 bases from V and 2 bases from J, with 16 bases in between. The study's findings and limits: Ophthalmopathy, as predicted by the model, came a median around 6 months after the prediction. Expanded thyroid clonotypes (above 0.001) were mostly also found in blood.

Researchers amplified the TCR beta CDR3 regions from RNA transcripts. TCR CDR3 regions were first amplified by RT-PCR with HTBI primers. Via MiXCR, TCRdb re-called the multiplex PCR reads, giving one row per CDR3 protein. This table has 400,000 or so distinct CDR3 sequences, 11% to 15% appearing once. This clonotype was detected many times. What it recognizes is unknown. The sample was blood. The chain joins TRBV19 to TRBJ2-7; a possible D gene is TRBD1 (6 bases). The clonotype originates from a man aged 45-60 years with Graves' ophthalmopathy. CDR3 DNA sequence: TGTGCCAGTAGTATAAAGGGGGATTATAGGGCCTACGAGCAGTACTTC. Its translation is CASSIKGDYRAYEQYF.